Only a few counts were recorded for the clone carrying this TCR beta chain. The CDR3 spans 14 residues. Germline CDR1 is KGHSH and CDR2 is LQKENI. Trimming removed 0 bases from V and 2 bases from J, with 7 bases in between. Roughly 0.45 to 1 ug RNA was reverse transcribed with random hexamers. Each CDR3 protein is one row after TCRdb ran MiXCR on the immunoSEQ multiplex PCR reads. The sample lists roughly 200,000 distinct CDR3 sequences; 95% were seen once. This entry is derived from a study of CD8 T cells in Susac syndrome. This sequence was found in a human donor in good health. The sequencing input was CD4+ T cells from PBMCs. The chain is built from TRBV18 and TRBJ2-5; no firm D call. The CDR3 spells CASSPPAPQETQYF. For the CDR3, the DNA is TGTGCCAGCTCACCACCTGCACCACAAGAGACCCAGTACTTC.